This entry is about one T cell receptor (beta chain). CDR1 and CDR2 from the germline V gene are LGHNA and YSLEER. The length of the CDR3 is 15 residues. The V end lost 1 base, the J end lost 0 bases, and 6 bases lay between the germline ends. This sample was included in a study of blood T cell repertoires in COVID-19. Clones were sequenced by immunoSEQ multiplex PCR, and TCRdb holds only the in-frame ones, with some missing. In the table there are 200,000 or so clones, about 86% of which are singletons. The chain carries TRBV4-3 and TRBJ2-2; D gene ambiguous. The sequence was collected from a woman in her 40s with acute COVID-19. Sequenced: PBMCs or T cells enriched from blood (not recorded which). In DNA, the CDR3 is TGCGCCAGCAGCCAAGGCTCAGCGAACACCGGGGAGCTGTTTTTT. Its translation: CASSQGSANTGELFF.